This T cell receptor beta chain was profiled in a study of beta chain features in type 1 diabetes. About the research overall: Examination covered roughly 100,000,000 sorted cells spanning all samples.

Expressed TCRB transcripts were sequenced because the entire RNA isolate underwent reverse transcription. Each sample of naive, central memory or regulatory T cells had, on average, about 3.6 million reads. TCRdb keeps only in-frame clones here, not all; method: immunoSEQ multiplex PCR. The repertoire holds under 250,000 clones, with 27% as singletons. The TCR sequence derives from a man aged 25 to 45 in good health. The sequencing sample was made of central memory CD4+ T cells from blood.

CDR3 amino acids: CASSYRQGGGAGGYTF. CDR3 bases: TGTGCCAGCAGTTACCGGCAGGGAGGGGGCGCAGGAGGCTACACCTTC. J is TRBJ1-2 and V is TRBV6-5; TRBD1 aligns across 7 bases. V shed 2 bases, J shed 8 bases, and the junction held 14 bases outside the gene matches. The CDR3 has 16 residues. CDR1 is MNHEY and CDR2 is SVGAGI in the germline V gene.